These 6 T cell receptor beta chains were sequenced from one sample in a study of vaccination and CD4 T cells after COVID-19. These receptors are not linked to any known antigen. Oncomine TCR Beta short-read sequencing was applied to DNA from cultured CD4+ T cells. TCRdb reprocessed the PCR reads via MiXCR and lists one record per CDR3 protein. This sample has 13,000 to 15,000 distinct CDR3 sequences; around 38% occur once, and the top ten carry 10%. Treatment given: 10-day PBMC culture with coronavirus spike peptide pools or control peptides (ViraFEST assay). The material sequenced was CD4+ T cells from blood, cultured in vitro. These receptors came from a human donor who had recovered from COVID-19.

For the CDR3, the DNA is TGTGCCAGCAGCTTAGATGCAGCGGGAGTCTACGAGCAGTACTTC. As protein: CASSLDAAGVYEQYF. V usage is TRBV11-2 and J usage is TRBJ2-7, with 8 bases fitting TRBD2. Germline V lookup: CDR1 SGHAT, CDR2 FQNNGV. This CDR3 spans 15 amino acids. Germline trimming cut 0 bases from V and 3 bases from J; bases unmatched to any gene: 4.

In this sample, this clonotype turned up a few times. This CDR3 reads CSASRELPQETQYF. Here the CDR3 DNA reads TGCAGTGCTAGCAGGGAGTTACCTCAAGAGACCCAGTACTTC. The chain combines TRBV20-1 with TRBJ2-5; D could derive from TRBD1 or TRBD2 (5 bases each). Germline V gene lookup returns CDR1 DFQATT and CDR2 SNEGSKA (reference sequence). The CDR3 covers 14 residues. V was clipped by 3 bases and J by 2 bases, with 13 bases between them.

V usage is TRBV6-2 or TRBV6-3 and J usage is TRBJ2-7; TRBD1 agrees at 8 bases. The V gene's germline CDR1 is MNHEY and CDR2 SVGEGT. J gave up 4 bases and V 7 bases, and 6 bases lay outside the gene matches. This CDR3 has 13 amino acids. The CDR3: CASMTGALYEQYF. The CDR3 nucleotides read TGTGCCAGCATGACAGGGGCTCTATACGAGCAGTACTTC.

CDR3 DNA: TGCGCCAGCAGCCAAGATTCGACAGGGGGTAACGGGGAGCTGTTTTTT. It yields the protein CASSQDSTGGNGELFF. The chain combines TRBV4-1 with TRBJ2-2; 9 bases are shared with TRBD1. The CDR3 is 16 amino acids. V was clipped by 0 bases and J by 7 bases; unmatched bases: 6. In germline, CDR1 is MGHRA, CDR2 YSYEKL.

The rearrangement links TRBV30 to TRBJ1-2, with D possibly matching TRBD1 (5 bases). In germline, CDR1 is GTSNPN, CDR2 SVGIG (reference sequence). CDR3 length equals 11 residues. The V end lost 4 bases, the J end lost 4 bases, and 7 bases lay between the germline ends. The CDR3 region has the DNA TGTGCCTGGACAGGGTTCTATGGCTACACCTTC. Its translation is CAWTGFYGYTF.

The chain joins TRBV19 to TRBJ2-5; D call uncertain. The length of the CDR3 is 12 residues. Trimming took 3 bases from V and 4 from J, leaving 6 bases between them. Germline V CDR1 and CDR2: LNHDA, SQIVND (reference sequence). CDR3 DNA: TGTGCCAGTAGTATTATGGGAGAGACCCAGTACTTC. As protein: CASSIMGETQYF.